Listed below are T cell receptor beta chains from one sample, sequenced in a study of blood T cell repertoires in COVID-19. Profiled with immunoSEQ multiplex PCR; TCRdb holds only in-frame clones, not every one. The table has about 240,000 clones, approximately 86% seen once; the top ten hold around 3%. The sample consisted of PBMCs or T cells enriched from blood (not recorded which). The receptors originated from a woman aged 35 to 49 with acute COVID-19. CDR3s include the opening cysteine and the closing phenylalanine or tryptophan. D genes are given only for firm matches. Size is stated for part of the rows, as once, few or many counts, or as a class when the clone is expanded.

v_call,j_call,clone_size,d_call,cdr3_length,cdr3_aa,cdr3_nt
TRBV7-8,TRBJ1-5,NA,TRBD1,15,CASSRGTGGGQPQHF,TGTGCCAGCAGCCGCGGGACAGGGGGCGGTCAGCCCCAGCATTTT
TRBV2,TRBJ1-4,NA,NA,15,CASGNFRGTNEKLFF,TGTGCCAGCGGGAACTTCCGGGGAACTAATGAAAAACTGTTTTTT
TRBV7-6,TRBJ2-6,NA,NA,15,CASAGGNSGANVLTF,TGTGCCAGCGCTGGGGGGAACTCTGGGGCCAACGTCCTGACTTTC
TRBV19,TRBJ2-3,NA,TRBD2,14,CASSIDTGGDTQYF,TGTGCCAGTAGTATAGATACGGGGGGGGATACGCAGTATTTT
TRBV3-1/TRBV3-2,TRBJ1-6,NA,NA,15,CASSQDPGRRSPLHF,TGTGCCAGCAGCCAAGATCCAGGGAGGCGCTCACCCCTCCACTTT
TRBV2,TRBJ2-5,NA,NA,14,CASGGGGYQETQYF,TGTGCCAGCGGGGGAGGAGGGTACCAAGAGACCCAGTACTTC
TRBV4-2,TRBJ2-3,NA,TRBD2,18,CASSLGLAGGESADTQYF,TGTGCCAGCAGCCTCGGACTAGCGGGAGGTGAGAGCGCAGATACGCAGTATTTT
TRBV5-1,TRBJ1-6,many,NA,14,CASSLEGDNSPLHF,TGCGCCAGCAGCTTGGAAGGGGATAATTCACCCCTCCACTTT
TRBV9,TRBJ2-2,NA,NA,13,CASSVSNTGELFF,TGTGCCAGCAGCGTCTCGAACACCGGGGAGCTGTTTTTT
TRBV6-5,TRBJ1-4,once,TRBD1,14,CASSSGTGYEKLFF,TGTGCCAGCAGTTCCGGGACAGGGTACGAAAAACTGTTTTTT
TRBV4-1,TRBJ2-7,NA,TRBD2,20,CASSQVKVTQLAGVSYEQYF,TGCGCCAGCAGCCAAGTTAAAGTTACCCAACTAGCGGGAGTGTCCTACGAGCAGTACTTC
TRBV6-4,TRBJ2-5,NA,TRBD2,16,CASSDKGLAGGETQYF,TGTGCCAGCAGTGACAAGGGACTAGCGGGAGGAGAGACCCAGTACTTC
TRBV19,TRBJ2-3,NA,TRBD2,14,CASKTSGNTDTQYF,TGTGCCAGTAAAACTAGCGGCAACACAGATACGCAGTATTTT
TRBV29-1,TRBJ2-7,NA,TRBD1,14,CSVLRQGMAYEQYF,TGCAGCGTTCTTCGACAGGGGATGGCCTACGAGCAGTACTTC
TRBV7-9,TRBJ2-1,NA,TRBD1,15,CVARQGRNSYNEQFF,TGTGTCGCGAGACAGGGAAGAAACTCCTACAATGAGCAGTTCTTC
TRBV13,TRBJ2-7,NA,TRBD1,15,CASSLGAHGTEEQYF,TGTGCCAGCAGCTTAGGAGCCCACGGGACAGAGGAGCAGTACTTC